This entry is about one TCR beta chain. Antigen unknown. This CDR3 region has 16 residues. Germline assignment: CDR1 SGHTA and CDR2 FQGNSA. J lost 5 bases, V lost 1 base, and 8 bases had no gene match. This sample is drawn from a study of cytomegalovirus exposure and HLA in healthy donors. General observations from the study: Reported results showed that the classifier diagnosed cytomegalovirus status with high specificity and sensitivity. A later analysis reportedly found that, within productive TCRs, an Asian-associated ancestry cluster had fewer N-insertions than the mean observed across the roughly 700 donors.

Vbeta (60) and Jbeta (13) primers were used in the PCR. Using immunoSEQ multiplex PCR, the repertoire was profiled, and TCRdb retains in-frame clones only, with some absent. The repertoire has around 170,000 clones, 65% to 90% of them found once; the top ten carry more than 6%. This rearrangement joins TRBV7-2 to TRBJ2-5; TRBD2 aligns across 9 bases. What was sequenced was PBMCs. This TCR was sampled from a man aged 35-49 years in good health and CMV-seropositive. For the CDR3, the DNA is TGTGCCAGCAGCTTAGTAGCGGGGGCTATGCGGGAGACCCAGTACTTC. Encoded protein: CASSLVAGAMRETQYF.